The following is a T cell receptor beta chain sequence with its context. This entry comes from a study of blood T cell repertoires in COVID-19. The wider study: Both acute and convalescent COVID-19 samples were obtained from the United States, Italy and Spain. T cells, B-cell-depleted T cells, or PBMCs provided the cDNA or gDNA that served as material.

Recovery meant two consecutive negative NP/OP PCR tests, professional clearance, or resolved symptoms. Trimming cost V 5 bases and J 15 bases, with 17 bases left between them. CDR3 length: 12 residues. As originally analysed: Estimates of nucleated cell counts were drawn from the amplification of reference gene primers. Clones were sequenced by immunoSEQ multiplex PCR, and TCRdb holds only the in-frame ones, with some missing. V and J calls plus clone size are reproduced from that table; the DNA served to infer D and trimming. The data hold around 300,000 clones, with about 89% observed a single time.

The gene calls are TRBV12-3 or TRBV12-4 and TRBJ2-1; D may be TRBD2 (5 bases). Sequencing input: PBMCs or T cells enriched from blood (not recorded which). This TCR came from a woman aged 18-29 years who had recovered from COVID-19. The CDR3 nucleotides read TGTGCCAGCAGTGGCGCGGGTCGACGACGGTTCTTC. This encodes CASSGAGRRRFF.